The T cell receptor (beta chain) under discussion was sequenced for a study of T cells in Graves' hyperthyroidism and ophthalmopathy. Study at large: Peripheral blood was taken when the disease was first diagnosed, before any treatment began. Overall study findings and caveats: With a median lead of roughly 6.8 months before onset, the model predicted ophthalmopathy. Most clonotypes expanded in thyroid above 0.001 were likewise present in blood.

On this clonotype itself: Antigen unknown.

Source material for PBMCs was about 10 ml fresh peripheral blood. V shed 3 bases and J shed 0 bases, with 22 bases lying between them. CDR3 length equals 20 residues. Germline V lookup: CDR1 SGHRS, CDR2 YFSETQ. The CDR3 regions of TCR beta were amplified from RNA transcripts. Researchers ran a first-round RT-PCR on the TCR CDR3 using the HTBI primer set. TCRdb processed the multiplex PCR reads anew with MiXCR; each CDR3 protein has one entry. The sample includes a few hundred thousand distinct CDR3 sequences, roughly 16% of them seen just once. V gene TRBV5-1 combines with J gene TRBJ2-6; D is possibly TRBD1 (5 bases). What was sequenced was blood. This receptor was taken from a middle-aged woman with Graves' ophthalmopathy. CDR3 sequence reads: CASSSAIPGLGDSGANVLTF. The CDR3 DNA is TGCGCCAGCAGCTCCGCTATACCGGGCCTAGGGGACTCTGGGGCCAACGTCCTGACTTTC. Filled out from reference TRBV5-1 and TRBJ2-6, the complete variable domain reads KAGVTQTPRYLIKTRGQQVTLSCSPISGHRSVSWYQQTPGQGLQFLFEYFSETQRNKGNFPGRFSGRQFSNSRSEMNVSTLELGDSALYLCASSSAIPGLGDSGANVLTFGAGSRLTVL.